The present TCR beta chain was sequenced within a study of T cell responses to AZD1222 COVID-19 vaccine (dated by TCRdb to the early 2020s). In the study overall: A total of about 250 trial participants underwent TCR sequencing, of whom some 200 had received two doses of AZD1222 and about 25 had received two doses of the MenACWY control vaccine. Enrollment into the trials was organized by age into subgroups of 18-55, 56-69 and 70-plus years, and those subgroups contained approximately 160, 26 and 62 TCR-sequenced participants, respectively.

What the study reported, not specific to this receptor: Because no day 14 peak-response samples were available, the repertoires could be characterized only after the peak T cell response. Only a handful of AZD1222 recipients were SARS-CoV-2 seropositive at baseline, limiting conclusions about previously exposed vaccinees. Reportedly, almost half of the unique spike-specific TCRs recognized epitopes lying outside the regions that are mutated in the B.1.351 and B.1.1.7 variants. Participants were mostly white British and included more females than males, and it was suggested by the authors that clonal diversity may have been underestimated. Vaccine-associated CD4 TCRs spanned the whole spike protein, with dominant responses in regions 160-218 and 743-854. In the small 56-69-year group, the increase in depth fell short of significance, most likely because of low power. After two AZD1222 doses, both the breadth and the depth of spike-specific TCRs were significantly higher than at day 0 and than in MenACWY recipients.

What the time point label conveys for this sample: about 28 days (+/-7) after the second vaccine dose. Because spike-specific TCR depth and breadth did not differ between the two schedules, AZD1222 recipients who got a second dose at roughly 4 weeks were pooled with those who got a second dose at roughly 12 weeks. Samples from vaccinated people were obtained from the UK trials COV001 and COV002, which included a single-blind randomized controlled phase 2/3 trial of AZD1222 (ChAdOx1 nCoV-19) in healthy adults. For TCRbeta chain sequencing, PBMC samples from trial participants were taken at day 0 and at day 28 after the second dose. For this clone: Its specific antigen is unknown. Base quality data are lacking; no much larger clone is found one base away.

The CDR3 regions of human TCRbeta chains were subjected to immunosequencing. Per the authors' processing: TCRs in the repertoires were matched against a reference library of SARS-CoV-2-specific TCRs that had been generated with the MIRA antigen-specificity platform. Breadth was defined as the fraction of unique TCRs that were SARS-CoV-2-associated, and depth was defined as the fraction of total T cells that were SARS-CoV-2-associated. Using the MIRA data, each spike-specific TCR was assigned both to the spike region to which the TCR was reactive and to a CD4 or CD8 class. Log10-transformed breadth and depth values were compared by one-way ANOVA with Sidak's multiple comparisons tests. Not all clones reach the TCRdb copy of this immuneACCESS table, which keeps in-frame sequences only. Checked studies attribute under half of the gap to unresolved V genes and leave the rest unexplained. The D gene and trimming were derived from the DNA, and the V and J assignments and clone size from that table. For this sample there are tens of thousands of clones; 87% appear just once. The ten largest clones add up to 11% of the sample.

This receptor was taken from an adult who received the AZD1222 COVID-19 vaccine. Sequenced material: peripheral blood, taken 28 days after the second AZD1222 dose.

The DNA reads as follows: TGTGCCAGCAGCTTGGTTCGCAGGGCCCAGGTGACCCAGTACTTC. This codes for CASSLVRRAQVTQYF. The rearranged chain carries TRBV5-6 and TRBJ2-5; TRBD1 is a possible D gene, resting on 5 matching bases. The CDR3 spans 15 residues, from the cysteine through the phenylalanine. Only CDR3 DNA remains: 45 bases, in frame from the first base. Reading the germline V gene gives CDR1 SGHDT and CDR2 YYEEEE. A distance of 16 bases separates the germline ends of V and J, which lose 0 bases and 7 bases respectively.